These 30 T cell receptor beta chains were sequenced from one sample in a study of shared clonotypes between healthy human individuals. TCRdb's copy holds only in-frame clones and misses some; the assay was immunoSEQ multiplex PCR. The repertoire holds 1,100,000 or so clones, with roughly 74% as singletons. Sequenced: memory CD4+ T cells from PBMCs. Indicated subset: CD45RA-negative fraction. These receptors were collected from a man aged 18-30 years in good health. Some clones in this sample may be carry-over from other donors' samples.

The sample holds one count of this clone. This chain joins TRBV2 and TRBJ2-3; a weak D match, TRBD2 (6 bases). The CDR3 sequence is 14 residues long. Trimming took 8 bases from V and 2 from J, leaving 14 bases between them. Germline V gene sequence: CDR1 SNHLY, CDR2 FYNNEI. CDR3: CASLSSVSTDTQYF. CDR3 nucleotides: TGTGCCAGCCTCTCTAGCGTCTCCACAGATACGCAGTATTTT.

As regards this clone: This may arise from a read error, as a much more abundant clone is one base away. The chain recombines TRBV11-1 with TRBJ1-1; 7 bases line up with TRBD1. The CDR3 loop spans 13 amino acids. CDR1 and CDR2 from the germline V gene are SGHAT and FQDESV (reference sequence). J lost 4 bases, V lost 1 base, and 0 bases had no gene match. The CDR3 sequence: CASSLDRGTEAFF. The CDR3 DNA reads TGTGCCAGCAGCTTAGACAGGGGCACTGAAGCTTTCTTT.

The chain couples TRBV19 to TRBJ1-4, with D maybe TRBD1 (6 bases). V was shortened by 3 bases and J by 4 bases, with 12 bases between the two germline ends. In germline, CDR1 is LNHDA, CDR2 SQIVND (reference sequence). The CDR3 covers 15 residues. The CDR3 protein is CASSILGGRNEKLFF. CDR3 DNA sequence: TGTGCCAGTAGTATCCTCGGGGGGCGTAATGAAAAACTGTTTTTT.

On this clone itself: The sample carries other DNA sequences with the same CDR3. The CDR3 loop is CASSYSRGGGYTF. Written as DNA, the CDR3 is TGTGCCAGCAGTTACTCCCGGGGCGGAGGCTACACCTTC. The chain employs TRBV6-5 and TRBJ1-2; perhaps TRBD1 as D (5 bases). The V gene's germline CDR1 is MNHEY and CDR2 SVGAGI. There are 13 residues in the CDR3. The V gene lost 0 bases and the J gene lost 8 bases, with 10 bases spanning the gap.

J is TRBJ2-7 and V is TRBV4-1; D is tentatively TRBD1 or TRBD2 (5 bases each). Germline CDR1 MGHRA, CDR2 YSYEKL. The V end lost 2 bases, the J end lost 4 bases, and 15 bases lay between the germline ends. The CDR3 contains 15 residues. DNA of the CDR3: TGCGCCAGCAGCCAACTCCCCGGCAGGGAGTACGAGCAGTACTTC. Protein: CASSQLPGREYEQYF.

Comment on this clone: Other DNA sequences in the sample encode the same CDR3. This chain joins TRBV5-4 and TRBJ2-1; D ambiguous. The CDR3 is 15 amino acids. CDR1 is SGHNT and CDR2 is YYREEE in the germline V gene (reference sequence). The germline V and J ends were trimmed by 2 bases and 0 bases, with 9 bases remaining between them. CDR3 sequence reads: CASSLTPSSYNEQFF. CDR3 coding DNA: TGTGCCAGCAGCTTAACCCCGAGCTCCTACAATGAGCAGTTCTTC.

The chain links TRBV7-6 to TRBJ2-5; 10 nucleotides line up with TRBD1. CDR1 is SGHVS and CDR2 is FNYEAQ in the germline V gene. The V segment lost 0 bases and the J segment 7 bases; nucleotides outside the gene matches: 5. This CDR3 has 15 residues. The CDR3 sequence: CASSLAGTGAWTQYF. CDR3 DNA sequence: TGTGCCAGCAGCTTAGCCGGGACAGGGGCTTGGACCCAGTACTTC.

V and J are TRBV2 and TRBJ1-3; D is undetermined. Per the germline V gene, CDR1 is SNHLY and CDR2 is FYNNEI. The CDR3 runs to 13 residues. V was cut by 6 bases and J by 0 bases, with 6 bases left in between. The CDR3 loop reads CASRSSSGNTIYF. The DNA of the CDR3 is TGTGCCAGCAGGTCCAGCTCTGGAAACACCATATATTTT.

The gene calls are TRBV7-6 and TRBJ2-7; the D gene is possibly TRBD1 (6 bases). The CDR3 contains 14 residues. Germline-derived CDR1 and CDR2 are SGHVS and FNYEAQ. The V end lost 5 bases, the J end lost 2 bases, and 13 bases lay between the germline ends. The CDR3 sequence is CASSERQGPYEQYF. CDR3 nucleotides: TGTGCCAGCAGCGAGCGGCAGGGGCCCTACGAGCAGTACTTC.

The chain carries TRBV28 and TRBJ2-7; TRBD1 matches at 9 bases. The CDR3 consists of 13 residues. With 5 bases clipped from V and 3 bases from J, the junction kept 2 bases outside the gene matches. Per germline, CDR1 MDHEN and CDR2 SYDVKM. CDR3 in amino acids: CASSRTGVYEQYF. The CDR3 DNA follows: TGTGCCAGCAGTCGGACAGGGGTCTACGAGCAGTACTTC.

The V call is TRBV20-1, the J call TRBJ2-1; D gene uncertain. Germline CDR1 is DFQATT and CDR2 is SNEGSKA (reference sequence). The V and J ends lost 4 bases and 5 bases respectively, with 6 bases between them. The CDR3 spans 11 residues. In DNA form, the CDR3 reads TGCAGTGCTAACGGAAACAATGAGCAGTTCTTC. It translates to CSANGNNEQFF.

J is TRBJ1-1 and V is TRBV28, with D uncertain. CDR1 MDHEN and CDR2 SYDVKM come from the germline V gene. The CDR3 is 17 residues long. Trimming took off 3 bases at V and 4 bases at J, with 21 bases between the two ends. The CDR3 sequence is CASSFIGFGSGGTEAFF. The CDR3 bases are TGTGCCAGCAGTTTCATCGGTTTTGGGAGCGGCGGCACTGAAGCTTTCTTT.

This clone has a handful of counts. The chain employs TRBV7-7 and TRBJ2-5, with 8 bases fitting TRBD2. Germline CDR1 SSHAT, CDR2 FNYEAQ (reference sequence). This CDR3 spans 18 amino acids. V shed 2 bases, J shed 4 bases, and the junction held 15 bases outside the gene matches. The DNA of the CDR3 is TGTGCCAGCAGCTTAAACGCCGGGGTGACGGGAGGGGCAGAGACCCAGTACTTC. Translated: CASSLNAGVTGGAETQYF.

In regard to this clone: At one boundary the junction diverges from the germline segment, which might be a read error. The chain joins TRBV19 to TRBJ1-1, with D maybe TRBD1 (5 bases). Germline V gives CDR1 LNHDA, CDR2 SQIVND (reference sequence). This CDR3 is built from 12 residues. The CDR3 DNA sequence: TGTGCCAGTAGTATACCGGGGACTGGAGCTTTCTTT. It is translated as CASSIPGTGAFF.

Remarks on this clone: Other DNA variants within this sample encode the same CDR3. The chain links TRBV7-8 to TRBJ1-1, with D possibly matching TRBD1 (5 bases). Per the germline V gene, CDR1 is SGHVS and CDR2 is FQNEAQ. The CDR3 length is 13 residues. V was cut by 2 bases and J by 5 bases, with 9 bases left in between. CDR3 nucleotides: TGTGCCAGCAGCTTAAGGGGAGGGACTGAAGCTTTCTTT. Translating gives CASSLRGGTEAFF.

The rearrangement joins TRBV28 to TRBJ1-2, with D uncertain. Trimming removed 6 bases from V and 8 bases from J, with 16 bases in between. Germline CDR1 is MDHEN and CDR2 is SYDVKM. This CDR3 is 13 amino acids long. DNA of the CDR3: TGTGCCAGCAGCCCAGCGGGTCCGAGAGGCTACACCTTC. It encodes CASSPAGPRGYTF.

V and J are TRBV6-6 and TRBJ2-5; 9 positions match TRBD1. The V gene's germline CDR1 is MNHNY and CDR2 SVGAGI (reference sequence). Unmatched junction bases numbered 9, after V lost 7 bases and J lost 3 bases. This CDR3 contains 15 residues. As DNA, the CDR3 is TGTGCCAGCACGCAACAGGGACAGGGAAAAGAGACCCAGTACTTC. This sequence encodes CASTQQGQGKETQYF.

The V gene is TRBV19, the J gene TRBJ2-1; 8 positions agree with TRBD2. The germline V gene has CDR1 LNHDA and CDR2 SQIVND (reference sequence). This CDR3 has 15 amino acids. V lost 6 bases and J lost 4; bases outside the gene matches: 8. DNA for the CDR3: TGTGCCAGTAGGAGTCGGGAGGGCCGATACAATGAGCAGTTCTTC. Its translation: CASRSREGRYNEQFF.

The chain carries TRBV9 and TRBJ2-2; 14 nucleotides line up with TRBD2. This CDR3 is built from 18 residues. Trimming took 4 bases from V and 6 from J; bases not matched to a gene: 11. Germline loops: CDR1 SGDLS, CDR2 YYNGEE. The CDR3, as DNA: TGTGCCAGCAGCAAATTGGGACTAGCGGGAGTAGTGTCCGGGGAGCTGTTTTTT. It yields the protein CASSKLGLAGVVSGELFF.

This clone came up once. CDR3 loop: CSGDRSQGAEQFF. DNA of the CDR3: TGCAGCGGGGACAGATCCCAGGGGGCTGAGCAGTTCTTC. The chain joins TRBV29-1 to TRBJ2-1; 8 bases match TRBD1. V shed 7 bases, J shed 9 bases, and the junction held 11 bases outside the gene matches. The CDR3 totals 13 residues. CDR1 and CDR2 from the germline V gene are SQVTM and ANQGSEA.

The chain employs TRBV25-1 and TRBJ2-7; D may be TRBD2 (6 bases). Between the trimmed V and J ends, which lost 3 bases and 0 bases, there was a span of 15 bases. Germline assignment: CDR1 MGHDK and CDR2 SYGVNS. This CDR3 comprises 16 residues. CDR3 region: CASSEPAGGSSYEQYF. DNA for the CDR3: TGTGCCAGCAGTGAGCCAGCGGGTGGGAGCTCCTACGAGCAGTACTTC.

The chain joins TRBV4-2 to TRBJ2-7; 7 bases are a match to TRBD2. Looked up from germline, CDR1 is LGHNA and CDR2 is YNFKEQ. The CDR3 is made up of 18 amino acids. The J segment lost 2 bases and the V segment lost 0 bases, leaving 13 bases of the junction unmatched. CDR3 sequence: CASSQDLFVGSGPYEQYF. CDR3 in DNA: TGTGCCAGCAGCCAAGATCTGTTCGTTGGTAGCGGGCCCTACGAGCAGTACTTC.

The V and J genes are TRBV6-5 and TRBJ2-7, with D perhaps matching TRBD1 or TRBD2 (5 bases each). The germline V and J ends were trimmed by 6 bases and 3 bases, with 12 bases remaining between them. The germline V gene has CDR1 MNHEY and CDR2 SVGAGI. The CDR3 sequence is 13 residues long. CDR3 amino acids: CASRQGPDYEQYF. In DNA, the CDR3 is TGTGCCAGCAGGCAGGGACCAGACTACGAGCAGTACTTC.

The CDR3 here is CASSLVTASYEQYF. The CDR3 nucleotides read TGCGCCAGCAGCTTGGTAACGGCATCCTACGAGCAGTACTTC. The rearrangement links TRBV5-1 to TRBJ2-7; D unclear. Germline values: CDR1 SGHRS, CDR2 YFSETQ. This CDR3 is built from 14 residues. V was pared by 0 bases and J by 1 base, with 8 bases between.

Comments on this clone: The same CDR3 can be traced to other DNA sequences in this sample. The genes are TRBV7-3 and TRBJ2-2; 10 bases align to TRBD2. The trim removed 5 bases at V and 0 bases at J, leaving 3 bases unmatched. The CDR3 loop spans 16 amino acids. The germline CDR1 and CDR2 sequences are SGHTA and FQGTGA. CDR3 protein: CASSLTSGANTGELFF. The CDR3 region has the DNA TGTGCCAGCAGCCTTACTAGCGGGGCGAACACCGGGGAGCTGTTTTTT.

The rearrangement joins TRBV7-9 to TRBJ2-7; D unclear. The CDR3 runs to 12 residues. Trimming left V 5 bases short and J 3 bases short, with 8 bases between. Germline CDR1 is SEHNR and CDR2 is FQNEAQ (reference sequence). In DNA, the CDR3 is TGTGCCAGCAGCGTATCCGACTACGAGCAGTACTTC. It specifies CASSVSDYEQYF.

The V gene is TRBV5-1, the J gene TRBJ1-4; TRBD1 is a possible D gene (6 bases). Looked up from germline, CDR1 is SGHRS and CDR2 is YFSETQ. V was shortened by 4 bases and J by 7 bases, with 14 bases between the two germline ends. The CDR3 is 14 amino acids. This CDR3 reads CASSPQGGGEKLFF. The CDR3 DNA is TGCGCCAGCAGCCCACAGGGAGGAGGTGAAAAACTGTTTTTT.

The rearrangement links TRBV6-1 to TRBJ1-5, with D unclear. This CDR3 has 16 amino acids. Germline V gives CDR1 MNHNS, CDR2 SASEGT. V gave up 4 bases and J gave up 3 bases, with 16 bases separating them. The CDR3 bases are TGTGCCAGCAGTGTCGACATATCGGGCCCCAATCAGCCCCAGCATTTT. The encoded protein is CASSVDISGPNQPQHF.

The chain recombines TRBV30 with TRBJ1-1; 7 bases are shared with TRBD1. CDR1 is GTSNPN and CDR2 is SVGIG in the germline V gene (reference sequence). This CDR3 contains 11 residues. V trimming: 2 bases; J trimming: 11 bases; junction bases outside the gene matches: 5. CDR3 loop: CAWSNDREAFF. CDR3 DNA: TGTGCCTGGAGTAACGACAGGGAGGCTTTCTTT.

This chain connects TRBV11-2 to TRBJ2-2; D perhaps matches TRBD2 (7 bases). The V gene's germline CDR1 is SGHAT and CDR2 FQNNGV. Trimming cost V 7 bases and J 4 bases, with 19 bases left between them. The CDR3 is 16 residues long. CDR3 loop: CASTSFGGRATGELFF. The DNA of the CDR3 is TGTGCCAGCACCTCCTTCGGGGGGCGCGCCACCGGGGAGCTGTTTTTT. The entire variable domain, with the rest obtained from reference TRBV11-2 and TRBJ2-2, is as follows: EAGVAQSPRYKIIEKRQSVAFWCNPISGHATLYWYQQILGQGPKLLIQFQNNGVVDDSQLPKDRFSAERLKGVDSTLKIQPAKLEDSAVYLCASTSFGGRATGELFFGEGSRLTVL.